This T cell receptor (beta chain) was recovered during a study of T cells in Graves' hyperthyroidism and ophthalmopathy. TCR beta CDR3 regions were amplified from RNA transcripts. HTBI primers were used for first-round RT-PCR of the TCR CDR3. TCRdb re-analysed the multiplex PCR reads in MiXCR, keeping a single row per CDR3 protein. The repertoire consists of hundreds of thousands of distinct CDR3 sequences, with roughly a sixth occurring once and the leading ten covering approximately 16%. The sample holds a few counts of this clonotype. The V gene lost 4 bases and the J gene lost 1 base, with 14 bases spanning the gap. The CDR3 sequence is 15 residues long. In germline, CDR1 is SGHDT, CDR2 YYEEEE.

The TCR was taken from a woman between 50 and 59 years old with Graves' hyperthyroidism that later progressed to Graves' ophthalmopathy. The sequencing sample was made of blood. The V gene is TRBV5-6, the J gene TRBJ1-1, with a weak D call TRBD1 (5 bases). CDR3 in DNA: TGTGCCAGCAGCAAAGCGGGACGGAGGAACACTGAAGCTTTCTTT. This encodes CASSKAGRRNTEAFF.